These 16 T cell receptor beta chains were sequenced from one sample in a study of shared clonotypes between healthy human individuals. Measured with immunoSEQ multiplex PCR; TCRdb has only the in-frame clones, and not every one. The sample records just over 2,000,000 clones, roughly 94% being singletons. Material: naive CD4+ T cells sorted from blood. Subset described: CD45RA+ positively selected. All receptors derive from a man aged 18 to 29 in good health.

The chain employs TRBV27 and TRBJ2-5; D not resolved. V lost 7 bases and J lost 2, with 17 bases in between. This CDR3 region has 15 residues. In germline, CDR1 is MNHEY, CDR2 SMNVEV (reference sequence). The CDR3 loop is CASNSLGSLQETQYF. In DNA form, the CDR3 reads TGTGCCAGCAACTCGCTTGGGTCCCTTCAAGAGACCCAGTACTTC.

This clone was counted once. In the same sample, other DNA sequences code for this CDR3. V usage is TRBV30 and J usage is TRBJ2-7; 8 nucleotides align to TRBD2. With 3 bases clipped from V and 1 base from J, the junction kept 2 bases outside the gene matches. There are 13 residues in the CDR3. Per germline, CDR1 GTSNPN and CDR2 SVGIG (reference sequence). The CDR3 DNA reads TGTGCCTGGAGCGCGGGGGGATCCTACGAGCAGTACTTC. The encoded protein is CAWSAGGSYEQYF.

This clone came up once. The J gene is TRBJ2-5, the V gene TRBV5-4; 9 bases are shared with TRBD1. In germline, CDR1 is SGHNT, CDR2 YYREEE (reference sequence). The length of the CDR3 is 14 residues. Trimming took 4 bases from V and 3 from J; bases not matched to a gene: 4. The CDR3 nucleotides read TGTGCCAGCAGCACCCGGGACAGGGAAGAGACCCAGTACTTC. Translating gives CASSTRDREETQYF.

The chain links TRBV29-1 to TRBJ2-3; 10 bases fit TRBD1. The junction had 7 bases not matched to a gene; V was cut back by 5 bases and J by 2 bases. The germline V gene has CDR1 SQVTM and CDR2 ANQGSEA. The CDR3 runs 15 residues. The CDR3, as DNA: TGCAGCGTTAAGGTGGGGACAGGGGACACAGATACGCAGTATTTT. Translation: CSVKVGTGDTDTQYF.

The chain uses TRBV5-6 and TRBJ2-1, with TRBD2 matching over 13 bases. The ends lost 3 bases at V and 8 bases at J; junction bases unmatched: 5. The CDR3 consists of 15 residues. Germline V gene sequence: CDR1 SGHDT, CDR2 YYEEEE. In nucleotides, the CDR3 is TGTGCCAGCAGCTCTGGACTAGCGGGAGCTGATGAGCAGTTCTTC. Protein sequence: CASSSGLAGADEQFF.

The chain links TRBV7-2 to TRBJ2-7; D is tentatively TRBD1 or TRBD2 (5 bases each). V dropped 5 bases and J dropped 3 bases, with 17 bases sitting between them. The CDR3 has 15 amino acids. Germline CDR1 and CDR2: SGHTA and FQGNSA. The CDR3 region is CASSAAAGTLYEQYF. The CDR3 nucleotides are TGTGCCAGCAGCGCAGCCGCCGGGACCCTCTACGAGCAGTACTTC.

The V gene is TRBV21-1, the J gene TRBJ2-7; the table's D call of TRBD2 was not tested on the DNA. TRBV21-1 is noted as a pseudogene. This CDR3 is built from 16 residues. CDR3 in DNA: TGTGCCAGCAGCAAAGTCGAGGGCGGCCTAGGAGGGGAGCAGTACTTC. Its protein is CASSKVEGGLGGEQYF.

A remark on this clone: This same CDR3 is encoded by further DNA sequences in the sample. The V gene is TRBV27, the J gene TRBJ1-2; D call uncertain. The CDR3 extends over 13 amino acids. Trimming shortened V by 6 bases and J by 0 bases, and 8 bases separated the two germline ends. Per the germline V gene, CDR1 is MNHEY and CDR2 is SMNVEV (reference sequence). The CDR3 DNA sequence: TGTGCCAGCAGCCTACAAGCTAACTATGGCTACACCTTC. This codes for CASSLQANYGYTF.

DNA for the CDR3: TGTGCCAGCAGTGAGACCCGCAACACTGAAGCTTTCTTT. Its translation is CASSETRNTEAFF. The rearrangement joins TRBV6-4 to TRBJ1-1; no definite D call. Germline CDR1 reads MRHNA; CDR2 reads SNTAGT. CDR3 length: 13 amino acids. Trimming removed 3 bases from V and 2 bases from J, with 7 bases in between.

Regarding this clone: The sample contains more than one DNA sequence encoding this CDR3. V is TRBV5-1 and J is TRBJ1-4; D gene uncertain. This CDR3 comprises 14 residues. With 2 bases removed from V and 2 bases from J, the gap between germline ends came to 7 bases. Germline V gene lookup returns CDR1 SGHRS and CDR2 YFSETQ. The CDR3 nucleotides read TGCGCCAGCAGCTTACGTGGCACTAATGAAAAACTGTTTTTT. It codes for CASSLRGTNEKLFF.

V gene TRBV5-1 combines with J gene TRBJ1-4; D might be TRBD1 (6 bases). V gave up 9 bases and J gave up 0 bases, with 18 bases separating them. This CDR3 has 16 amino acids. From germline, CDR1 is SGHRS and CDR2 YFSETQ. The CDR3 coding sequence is TGCGCCACACGCCCGGGGGGCGATGCAACTAATGAAAAACTGTTTTTT. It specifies CATRPGGDATNEKLFF.

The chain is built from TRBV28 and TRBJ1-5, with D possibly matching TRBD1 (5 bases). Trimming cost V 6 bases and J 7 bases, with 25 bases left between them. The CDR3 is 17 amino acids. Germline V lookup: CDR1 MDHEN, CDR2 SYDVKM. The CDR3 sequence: CASSGKGVMGGAQPQHF. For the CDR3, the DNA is TGTGCCAGCAGCGGGAAAGGCGTGATGGGAGGGGCACAGCCCCAGCATTTT.

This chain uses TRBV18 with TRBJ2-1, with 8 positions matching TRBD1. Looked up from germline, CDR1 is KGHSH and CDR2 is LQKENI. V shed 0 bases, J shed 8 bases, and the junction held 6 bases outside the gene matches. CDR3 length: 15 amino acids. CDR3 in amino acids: CASSPPSTGGHEQFF. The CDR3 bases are TGTGCCAGCTCACCACCATCAACAGGGGGTCATGAGCAGTTCTTC.

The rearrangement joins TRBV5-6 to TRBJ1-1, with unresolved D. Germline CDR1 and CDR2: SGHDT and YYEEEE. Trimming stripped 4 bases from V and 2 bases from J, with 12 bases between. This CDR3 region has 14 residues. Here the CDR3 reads CASSPQLGNTEAFF. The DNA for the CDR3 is TGTGCCAGCAGCCCCCAACTGGGAAACACTGAAGCTTTCTTT.

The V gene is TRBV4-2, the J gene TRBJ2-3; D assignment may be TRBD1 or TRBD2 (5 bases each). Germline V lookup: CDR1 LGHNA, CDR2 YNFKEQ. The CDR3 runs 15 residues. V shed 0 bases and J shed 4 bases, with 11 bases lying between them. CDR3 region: CASSQDQGRPDTQYF. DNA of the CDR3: TGTGCCAGCAGCCAAGACCAGGGACGCCCAGATACGCAGTATTTT.

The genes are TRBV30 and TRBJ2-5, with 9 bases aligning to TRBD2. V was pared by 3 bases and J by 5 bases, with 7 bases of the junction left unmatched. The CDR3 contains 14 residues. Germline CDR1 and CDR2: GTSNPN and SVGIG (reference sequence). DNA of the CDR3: TGTGCCTGGAGAAGGGGCGGGGGGGCGGAGACCCAGTACTTC. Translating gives CAWRRGGGAETQYF. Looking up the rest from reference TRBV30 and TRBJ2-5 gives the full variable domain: SQTIHQWPATLVQPVGSPLSLECTVEGTSNPNLYWYRQAAGRGLQLLFYSVGIGQISSEVPQNLSASRPQDRQFILSSKKLLLSDSGFYLCAWRRGGGAETQYFGPGTRLLVL.